This section outlines one T cell receptor beta chain sequence together with its context. There are a few counts of this clone. No cognate antigen has been identified for it. No per-base quality is available; no much larger clone lies one base away. This entry is derived from a study of blood T cell repertoires in COVID-19 (TCRdb year 2020). As for the study more broadly: Samples from collaborators originated in the United States, Italy and Spain and spanned both the acute and convalescent phases of COVID-19. The material from the prospective study consisted of cDNA or gDNA derived from T cells, B-cell-depleted T cells, or PBMCs. Deeply sampled blood TCRbeta repertoires from subjects exposed to, actively infected with, or recovered from COVID-19 were included in the dataset. A freely available public database, intended as a resource for researchers studying the immune response to SARS-CoV-2, is where the repertoires were released. Samples came from the ongoing ImmuneRACE study (first 160 participants) plus 1,254 subjects from 6 global collaborators. Nearly every sample came with metadata listing a de-identified subject ID, COVID-19 status, age in years and sex. Where HLA class I and class II types were available, the types were taken from metadata supplied by the sample provider, not from assay-based typing.

CDR1 and CDR2, looked up from the germline V gene, are SGHVS and FQNEAQ. The CDR3 runs 14 amino acids, cysteine and phenylalanine included. The CDR3 DNA has 42 bases and is translated from base 1. V is reduced by 1 base and J by 4 bases, leaving a spacing of 10 bases between them. Study-wide conclusions, independent of this receptor: The amount of clinical and demographic metadata varied by source and participant and was provided uncurated.

In the prospective study, participants were about 18 to 90 years old, resided in about two dozen geographic areas of the United States, and were enrolled through a virtual design. In the prospective study, cohorts were assigned on the basis of participant-reported clinical history obtained from a screening survey and a study questionnaire. Mobile phlebotomists in the prospective study collected whole blood, serum and a nasopharyngeal or oropharyngeal swab from every participant. Over an approximately 2-month period, participants in the prospective study had the option of providing additional blood draws and questionnaires. Blood samples from the prospective study were shipped frozen or at room temperature prior to DNA extraction. The immunoSEQ Assay, a bias-controlled multiplex PCR, was used to amplify TCRbeta CDR3 regions from genomic DNA. The authors processed their data as follows. Within the assay, amplification of reference gene primers was used to estimate how many nucleated cells each sample contained. Sequence reads were collapsed and filtered to measure the absolute abundance of every unique TCRbeta CDR3 rearrangement. For each sample, productive Simpson clonality was calculated as the square root of Simpson's diversity index over productive rearrangements. TCRdb re-hosts the immuneACCESS table, in-frame sequences only. Its copies lack some clones; in the studies checked, an unresolved V gene accounts for under half of them, and the cause for the rest is not known. The DNA was the basis for D and trimming; V, J and clone size are from that table. This sample has roughly 260,000 clones in its table, and approximately 86% of those were observed once. The ten top clones hold just over 2.5% of the sample.

The chain uses TRBV7-8 and TRBJ1-2, with TRBD1 tentatively as D gene (6 bases match). Sequenced material: PBMCs or T cells enriched from blood (not recorded which). The sequence was collected from a woman aged 30 to 39 with acute COVID-19. CDR3 region: CASSLDRDGYGYTF. Read as DNA, the sequence is TGTGCCAGCAGCTTAGACAGGGATGGCTATGGCTACACCTTC.